This T cell receptor (beta chain) was sequenced during a study of molecular identifiers for immune sequencing clone quantification. TCRdb re-called the PCR reads with MiXCR, one entry per CDR3 protein. Counted here are fewer than 350,000 distinct CDR3 sequences, about 23% occurring once; the ten biggest clones make up about 0.71%. The CDR3 extends over 12 amino acids. CDR1 is SGHVS and CDR2 is FNYEAQ in the germline V gene. To note about this clonotype: This may arise from a read error, as a much more abundant clone is one base away.

This sequence was found in a human donor in good health. Some libraries in this study had Jurkat cell RNA spiked in. Sequencing was carried out using naive CD8+ T cells from blood, with Jurkat cell RNA spiked in. The subset was: FACS-sorted CD8+CD4-CCR7+CD45RA+ naive T cells. V gene TRBV7-6 combines with J gene TRBJ2-3; D is ambiguous. CDR3 coding DNA: TGTGCCAGCAGCCCCGTAGAAGATACGCGGTATTTT. Translating gives CASSPVEDTRYF.